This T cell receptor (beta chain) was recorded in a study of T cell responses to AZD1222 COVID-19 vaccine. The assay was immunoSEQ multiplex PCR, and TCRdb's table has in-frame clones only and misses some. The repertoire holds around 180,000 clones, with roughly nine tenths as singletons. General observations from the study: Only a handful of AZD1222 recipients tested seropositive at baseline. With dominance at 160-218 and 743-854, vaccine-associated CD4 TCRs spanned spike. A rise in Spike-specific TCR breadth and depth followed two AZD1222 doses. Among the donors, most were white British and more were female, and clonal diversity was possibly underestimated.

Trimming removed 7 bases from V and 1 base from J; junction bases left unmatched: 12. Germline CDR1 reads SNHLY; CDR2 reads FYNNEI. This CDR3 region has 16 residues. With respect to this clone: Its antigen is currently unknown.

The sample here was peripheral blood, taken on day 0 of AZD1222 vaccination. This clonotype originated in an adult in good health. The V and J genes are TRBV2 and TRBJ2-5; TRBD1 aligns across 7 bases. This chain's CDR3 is CASKGQWAGGQETQYF. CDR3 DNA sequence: TGTGCCAGCAAGGGCCAATGGGCAGGGGGCCAAGAGACCCAGTACTTC.